These 9 T cell receptor beta chains were sequenced from one sample in a study of shared clonotypes between healthy human individuals (dated by TCRdb to the early 2020s). The library was produced with the immunoSEQ multiplex PCR assay. Drawn from immuneACCESS, this table holds only the in-frame rearrangements with V and J called that TCRdb kept. Clones are partly lost; checked studies trace under half to an unresolved V gene and leave the rest unexplained. Across this sample there are more than 2 million clones, with 85% to 95% seen only once. The top ten clones comprise roughly 0.13% of the sample. Sequences were obtained from naive CD4+ T cells sorted from blood. The cell subset or site label here, explained by the study, means: CD45RA+ positively selected. These receptor sequences come from a man aged 18 to 30 in good health.

V is TRBV5-1 and J is TRBJ1-6, with D hard to call. Germline CDR1 SGHRS, CDR2 YFSETQ. V was shortened by 3 bases and J by 0 bases, with 16 bases between the two germline ends. CDR3 size: 18 residues. The CDR3 DNA sequence: TGCGCCAGCAGCTCCTACCCAGAAGGAAGCTCCTATAATTCACCCCTCCACTTT. This sequence encodes CASSSYPEGSSYNSPLHF.

This clone came up once. The CDR3 nucleotides are TGTGCCAGCAGCCTTGACAGGGGCACCTACGAGCAGTACTTC. It codes for CASSLDRGTYEQYF. This rearrangement joins TRBV5-4 to TRBJ2-7, with 8 positions matching TRBD1. The germline V gene has CDR1 SGHNT and CDR2 YYREEE (reference sequence). The CDR3 totals 14 residues. With V trimmed by 4 bases and J by 2 bases, 5 bases remained unmatched.

Concerning this clone itself: The same CDR3 also results from other DNA sequences found in this sample. This rearrangement joins TRBV28 to TRBJ1-6, with D tentatively TRBD1 (5 bases). With 2 bases removed from V and 0 bases from J, the gap between germline ends came to 8 bases. There are 16 residues in the CDR3. Germline V gives CDR1 MDHEN, CDR2 SYDVKM. CDR3 nucleotides: TGTGCCAGCAGTTTAGGGGGGAACTCCTATAATTCACCCCTCCACTTT. Protein: CASSLGGNSYNSPLHF.

The V call is TRBV10-2, the J call TRBJ2-2, with D possibly TRBD2 on 5 matching bases. From germline, CDR1 is WSHSY and CDR2 SAAADI. With 5 bases removed from V and 5 bases from J, the gap between germline ends came to 12 bases. CDR3 length equals 14 residues. CDR3 protein: CASSQTRETGELFF. As DNA, the CDR3 is TGCGCCAGCAGTCAAACTAGGGAGACCGGGGAGCTGTTTTTT.

The chain employs TRBV5-1 and TRBJ2-3, with 7 bases fitting TRBD2. Germline loops: CDR1 SGHRS, CDR2 YFSETQ. This CDR3 is built from 13 residues. V lost 7 bases, J lost 2 bases, and 4 bases stayed unmatched. The CDR3 protein is CASAGTTTDTQYF. The CDR3 DNA reads TGCGCCAGCGCCGGGACTACCACAGATACGCAGTATTTT.

A note on this clone: The sample has other DNA sequences that encode this CDR3 too. For the CDR3, the DNA is TGTGCCATCAGCGACAGGGGGAGCACAGATACGCAGTATTTT. It translates to CAISDRGSTDTQYF. The rearrangement joins TRBV10-3 to TRBJ2-3; the match to TRBD1 covers 9 bases. V was clipped by 6 bases and J by 0 bases; unmatched bases: 1. This CDR3 is built from 14 residues. CDR1 is ENHRY and CDR2 is SYGVKD in the germline V gene.

The rearrangement links TRBV10-1 to TRBJ2-7, with D possibly matching TRBD1 (5 bases). V was pared by 2 bases and J by 2 bases, with 7 bases between. Germline CDR1 and CDR2: WNHNN and SYGVQD (reference sequence). This CDR3 is built from 13 residues. CDR3 sequence: CASSEGAAYEQYF. The CDR3 DNA reads as TGCGCCAGCAGTGAGGGGGCGGCCTACGAGCAGTACTTC.

The J gene is TRBJ2-7, the V gene TRBV7-2; D is unclear. This CDR3 is built from 16 residues. Looked up from germline, CDR1 is SGHTA and CDR2 is FQGNSA. V gave up 4 bases and J gave up 6 bases, with 22 bases separating them. The CDR3 region has the DNA TGTGCCAGCAGCTCAGCCGGAGACCGGACGGCCGTCGAGCAGTACTTC. Translating it yields CASSSAGDRTAVEQYF. Based on the CDR3 plus reference TRBV7-2 and TRBJ2-7, the full variable domain is GAGVSQSPSNKVTEKGKDVELRCDPISGHTALYWYRQSLGQGLEFLIYFQGNSAPDKSGLPSDRFSAERTGGSVSTLTIQRTQQEDSAVYLCASSSAGDRTAVEQYFGPGTRLTVT.

This chain connects TRBV1 to TRBJ2-7. TRBV1 is a pseudogene. This CDR3 contains 17 residues. Here the CDR3 reads CTSSPLFVQGGSYEQYF. The DNA for the CDR3 is TGCACCAGCAGCCCCCTCTTCGTGCAGGGGGGGTCCTACGAGCAGTACTTC.